This T cell receptor (beta chain) was recorded in a study of T cell responses to AZD1222 COVID-19 vaccine. CDR3 size: 14 residues. Germline assignment: CDR1 MNHEY and CDR2 SVGAGI. V was pared by 6 bases and J by 4 bases, with 16 bases between. The method was immunoSEQ multiplex PCR; TCRdb's version includes in-frame clones alone and lacks a portion of them. The sample consists of about 200,000 clones, 90% to 95% of them appearing once. This TCR came from an adult who received the AZD1222 COVID-19 vaccine. The V and J genes are TRBV6-5 and TRBJ2-7, with D unresolved. Sequences were derived from peripheral blood, sampled 28 days after the second AZD1222 dose. The CDR3 nucleotides read TGTGCCAGCAGGAGTAGGCAGCAGAGTTACGAGCAGTACTTC. Translated: CASRSRQQSYEQYF.